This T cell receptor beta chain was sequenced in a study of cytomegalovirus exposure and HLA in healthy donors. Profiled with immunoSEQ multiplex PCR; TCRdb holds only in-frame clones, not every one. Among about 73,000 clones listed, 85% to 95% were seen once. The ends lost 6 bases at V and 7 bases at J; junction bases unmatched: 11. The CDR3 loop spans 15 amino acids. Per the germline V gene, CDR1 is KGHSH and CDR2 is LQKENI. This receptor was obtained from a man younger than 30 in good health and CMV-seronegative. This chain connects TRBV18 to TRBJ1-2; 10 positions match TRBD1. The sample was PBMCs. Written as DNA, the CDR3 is TGTGCCAGCTCGTCCACGTTGGACAGGGGGTTTGGCTACACCTTC. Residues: CASSSTLDRGFGYTF.